One T cell receptor beta chain is described in this entry. There are many counts of this clonotype. The antigen it recognizes is unknown. Nothing much larger sits one base from this clone, and base qualities are not available. This sample was included in a study of regulatory T cells in long-lasting Graves disease (dated by TCRdb to the early 2020s). In the study overall: Patients with newly diagnosed Graves' disease had been on antithyroid drugs for under 3 months. TCR sequencing covered some 13 persistent and approximately 20 newly diagnosed Graves' disease patients, 33 samples in total. This study used TCR sequencing and RNA sequencing of peripheral blood to compare persistent Graves' disease patients against newly diagnosed Graves' disease patients. The study took place in China and was registered as a clinical trial.

Beyond this particular receptor, the publication reports: Patients with persistent disease shared more public clonotypes (fewer than 3,000) than newly diagnosed patients did (nearly 1,000). Only the TCR beta chain was sequenced and analyzed. Because the primary lesion, thyroid tissue, could not be accessed, the study looked at peripheral blood alone. The small sample size was acknowledged by the authors as a limitation that may reduce accuracy. TRBV28, TRBJ1-2 and TRBJ2-5 were preferentially used in persistent disease, while TRBV20-1 and TRBJ2-1 were favored in newly diagnosed disease. Compared with newly diagnosed patients, patients with persistent Graves' disease had lower TCR Shannon entropy and fewer highly expanded clones, which suggests clonal expansion.

Including the terminal cysteine and phenylalanine, the CDR3 comprises 14 residues. Here the CDR3 DNA is all that survives: 42 bases in frame from base 1. Germline trimming amounts to 4 bases on V and 2 bases on J, with 0 as the count of junction bases outside the gene matches. The germline V gene provides CDR1 MDHEN and CDR2 SYDVKM. To prepare the library, multiplex PCR was applied. The run used an Illumina HiSeq 4000. iRepertoire HTBI primers and Arm-PCR amplification of CDR3 regions were used to construct TCR beta libraries. Gel purification was performed on PCR products prior to sequencing. The original methods were these. A total of 62 TRBV and more than twelve TRBJ segments were identified across samples and were used for gene usage analysis of CDR3 amino acid clonotypes. COPE and FqMerger were used to merge the filtered high-quality paired reads into contigs. BLAST was used to align contigs to the IMGT TRBV, TRBD and TRBJ reference genes, and CDR3 was defined following IMGT. Highly expanded clones were defined as clonotypes with a frequency above 0.1%. Shannon entropy served as the measure of repertoire diversity, while the Gini coefficient captured V-J evenness. A clonotype was considered public if more than one individual shared it. The public reads were quality trimmed at Q25 with fastp and then assembled into clones with MiXCR by TCRdb, keeping productive beta chains. When rows share a CDR3 protein, they turn into one entry using the most common DNA and genes. TCRdb's processing, not the study's, gives the V and J calls here. The sample table records approximately 230,000 distinct CDR3 sequences; around 18% of these occur just once. Approximately 20% of the sample is in the top ten clones.

Reading the label with the study, this specimen's time point is: newly diagnosed GD, antithyroid drugs for less than 3 months. RNA was extracted from PBMCs in TRIzol for both TCR sequencing and RNA sequencing. Graves' disease was diagnosed according to American Thyroid Association guidelines. Recruitment of patients was carried out at an endocrinology department in Xi'an, China. Each patient gave approximately 9 milliliters of peripheral blood, collected in an EDTA anticoagulant tube. Ficoll Paque Plus density gradient separation was used to isolate PBMCs, and no additional T cell sorting was done. An Agilent 2100 Bioanalyzer and agarose gel were used to check RNA quality, and a NanoDrop 2000 was used to measure RNA concentration.

The specimen comprised peripheral blood mononuclear cells (PBMCs), sampled at new diagnosis, from a patient treated with antithyroid drugs. The rearrangement joined TRBV28 to TRBJ1-4, with 8 bases aligning to TRBD1. The receptor was isolated from a female donor with Graves disease. DNA sequence: TGTGCCAGCAGTTCAGGGGGCACTAATGAAAAACTGTTTTTT. The encoded protein is CASSSGGTNEKLFF.